This TCR beta chain was captured in a study of T cell responses to AZD1222 COVID-19 vaccine. The repertoire was sequenced with immunoSEQ multiplex PCR; TCRdb's copy has only in-frame clones and lacks some. The sample consists of 95,000 to 100,000 clones, 90% to 95% of them appearing once. V dropped 0 bases and J dropped 2 bases, with 15 bases sitting between them. This CDR3 contains 16 residues. Germline V gene data show CDR1 as SGHKS and CDR2 as YYEKEE (reference sequence). J is TRBJ2-7 and V is TRBV5-5, with a possible D match to TRBD2 (6 bases). The sample in question was peripheral blood, obtained on day 0 of AZD1222 vaccination. The source is an adult in good health. CDR3 in amino acids: CASSLGREGLAYEQYF. Written as DNA, the CDR3 is TGTGCCAGCAGCTTGGGGCGGGAAGGGCTCGCCTACGAGCAGTACTTC.